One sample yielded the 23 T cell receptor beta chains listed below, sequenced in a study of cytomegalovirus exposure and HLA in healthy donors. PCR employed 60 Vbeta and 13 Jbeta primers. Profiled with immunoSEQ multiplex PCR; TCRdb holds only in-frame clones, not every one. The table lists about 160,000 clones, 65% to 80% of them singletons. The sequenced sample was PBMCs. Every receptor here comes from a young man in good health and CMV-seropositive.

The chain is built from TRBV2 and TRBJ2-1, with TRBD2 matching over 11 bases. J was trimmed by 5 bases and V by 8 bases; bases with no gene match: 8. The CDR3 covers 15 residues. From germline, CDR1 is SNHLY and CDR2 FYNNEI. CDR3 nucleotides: TGTGCCAGCCCCGGGGGGACTAGCGGAAACAATGAGCAGTTCTTC. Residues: CASPGGTSGNNEQFF.

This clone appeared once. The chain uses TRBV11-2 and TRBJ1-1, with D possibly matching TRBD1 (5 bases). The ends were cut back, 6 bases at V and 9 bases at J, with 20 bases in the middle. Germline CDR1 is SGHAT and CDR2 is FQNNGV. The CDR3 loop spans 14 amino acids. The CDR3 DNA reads TGTGCCAGCAGACGAAACAGCAGGGAAACGAAAGCTTTCTTT. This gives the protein CASRRNSRETKAFF.

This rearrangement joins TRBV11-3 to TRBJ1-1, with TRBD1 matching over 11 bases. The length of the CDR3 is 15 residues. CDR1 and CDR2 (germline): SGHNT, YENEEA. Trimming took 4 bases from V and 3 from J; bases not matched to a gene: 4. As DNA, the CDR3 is TGTGCCAGCAGCTCCAAGGGACAGGGGGACACTGAAGCTTTCTTT. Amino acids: CASSSKGQGDTEAFF.

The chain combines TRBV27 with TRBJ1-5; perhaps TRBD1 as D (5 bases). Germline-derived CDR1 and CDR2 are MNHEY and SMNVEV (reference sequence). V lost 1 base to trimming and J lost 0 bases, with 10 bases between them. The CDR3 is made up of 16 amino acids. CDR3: CASSLWGEGSNQPQHF. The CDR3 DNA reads TGTGCCAGCAGTTTATGGGGGGAGGGTAGCAATCAGCCCCAGCATTTT.

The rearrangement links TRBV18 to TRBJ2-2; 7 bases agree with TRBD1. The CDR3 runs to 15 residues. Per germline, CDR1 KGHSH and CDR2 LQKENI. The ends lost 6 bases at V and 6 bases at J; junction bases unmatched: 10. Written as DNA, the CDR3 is TGTGCCAGCTCGCGCAGCCGACAGGGATCCGGGGAGCTGTTTTTT. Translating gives CASSRSRQGSGELFF.

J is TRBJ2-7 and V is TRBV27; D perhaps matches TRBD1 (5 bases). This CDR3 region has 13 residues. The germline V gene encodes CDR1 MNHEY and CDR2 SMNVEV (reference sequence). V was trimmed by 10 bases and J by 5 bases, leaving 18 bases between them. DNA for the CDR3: TGTGCCACCTCAAGGGGCCGCTGGCACGAGCAGTACGTC. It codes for CATSRGRWHEQYV.

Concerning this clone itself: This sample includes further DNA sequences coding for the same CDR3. The CDR3 bases are TGTGCCAGCAGCTCTAGCACAGATACGCAGTATTTT. Translated, it gives CASSSSTDTQYF. The chain joins TRBV7-2 to TRBJ2-3; D remains ambiguous. The CDR3 runs to 12 residues. The germline V and J ends were trimmed by 4 bases and 0 bases, with 2 bases remaining between them. Germline CDR1 is SGHTA and CDR2 is FQGNSA.

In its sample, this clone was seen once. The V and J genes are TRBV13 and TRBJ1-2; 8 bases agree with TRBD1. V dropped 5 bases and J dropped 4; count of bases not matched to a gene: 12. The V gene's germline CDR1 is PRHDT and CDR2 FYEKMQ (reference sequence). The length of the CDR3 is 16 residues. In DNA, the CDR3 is TGTGCCAGCAGCCCCGACAGGGGCCGACTCGCCTATGGCTACACCTTC. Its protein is CASSPDRGRLAYGYTF. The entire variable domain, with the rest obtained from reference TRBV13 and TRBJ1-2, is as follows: AAGVIQSPRHLIKEKRETATLKCYPIPRHDTVYWYQQGPGQDPQFLISFYEKMQSDKGSIPDRFSAQQFSDYHSELNMSSLELGDSALYFCASSPDRGRLAYGYTFGSGTRLTVV.

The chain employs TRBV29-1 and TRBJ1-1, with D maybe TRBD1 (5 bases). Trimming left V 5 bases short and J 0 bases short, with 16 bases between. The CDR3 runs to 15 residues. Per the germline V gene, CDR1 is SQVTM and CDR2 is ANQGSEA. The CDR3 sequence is CSVRPRVEMNTEAFF. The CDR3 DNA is TGCAGCGTTCGCCCCAGGGTAGAGATGAACACTGAAGCTTTCTTT.

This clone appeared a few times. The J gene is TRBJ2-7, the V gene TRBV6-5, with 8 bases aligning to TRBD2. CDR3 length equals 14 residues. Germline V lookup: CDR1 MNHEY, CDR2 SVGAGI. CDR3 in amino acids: CAPPGPGLAYEQYV. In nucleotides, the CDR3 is TGTGCGCCCCCTGGGCCGGGACTAGCCTACGAGCAGTACGTC.

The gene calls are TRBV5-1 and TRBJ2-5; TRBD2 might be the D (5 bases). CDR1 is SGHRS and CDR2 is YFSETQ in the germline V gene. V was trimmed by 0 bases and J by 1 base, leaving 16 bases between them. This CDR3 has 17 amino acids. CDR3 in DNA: TGCGCCAGCAGCTTGGGTACTACTCACGGGATCCAAGAGACCCAGTACTTC. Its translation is CASSLGTTHGIQETQYF.

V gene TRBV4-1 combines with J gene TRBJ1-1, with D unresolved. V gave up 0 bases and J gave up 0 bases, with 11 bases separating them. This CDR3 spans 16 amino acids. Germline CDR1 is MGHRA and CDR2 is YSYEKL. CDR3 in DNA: TGCGCCAGCAGCCAAGATGGGATCGGGGTGAACACTGAAGCTTTCTTT. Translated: CASSQDGIGVNTEAFF.

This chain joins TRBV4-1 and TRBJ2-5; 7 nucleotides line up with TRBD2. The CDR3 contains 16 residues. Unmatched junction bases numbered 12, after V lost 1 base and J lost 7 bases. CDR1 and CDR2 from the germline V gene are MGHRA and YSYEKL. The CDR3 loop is CASSQVHLGGGGTQYF. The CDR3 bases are TGCGCCAGCAGCCAAGTCCATCTAGGCGGGGGAGGGACCCAGTACTTC.

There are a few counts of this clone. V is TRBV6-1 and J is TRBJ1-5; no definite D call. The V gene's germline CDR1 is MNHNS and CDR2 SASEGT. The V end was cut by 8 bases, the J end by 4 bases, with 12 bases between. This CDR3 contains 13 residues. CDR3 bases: TGTGCCAGCCTTCAGATCCTTAATCAGCCCCAGCATTTT. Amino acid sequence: CASLQILNQPQHF.

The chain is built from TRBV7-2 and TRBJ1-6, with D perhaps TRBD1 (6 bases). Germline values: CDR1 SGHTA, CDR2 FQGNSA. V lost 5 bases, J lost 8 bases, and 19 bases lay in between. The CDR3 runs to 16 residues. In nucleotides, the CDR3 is TGTGCCAGCAGCCTATTTACAGGGCTTCAAGATTCACCCCTCCACTTT. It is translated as CASSLFTGLQDSPLHF.

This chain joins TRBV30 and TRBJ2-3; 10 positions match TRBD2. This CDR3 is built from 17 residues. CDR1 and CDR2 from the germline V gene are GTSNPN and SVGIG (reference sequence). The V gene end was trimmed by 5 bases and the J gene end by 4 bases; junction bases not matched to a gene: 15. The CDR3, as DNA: TGTGCCTGGTCCGACAAGGCTAGCGGGAGCGGGGCAGATACGCAGTATTTT. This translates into CAWSDKASGSGADTQYF.

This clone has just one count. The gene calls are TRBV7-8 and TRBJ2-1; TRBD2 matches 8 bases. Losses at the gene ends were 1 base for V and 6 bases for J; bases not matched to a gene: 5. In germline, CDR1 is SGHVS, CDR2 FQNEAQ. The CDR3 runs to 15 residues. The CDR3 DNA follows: TGTGCCAGCAGCTTAGTACCGGGAGGGCCCAATGAGCAGTTCTTC. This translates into CASSLVPGGPNEQFF.

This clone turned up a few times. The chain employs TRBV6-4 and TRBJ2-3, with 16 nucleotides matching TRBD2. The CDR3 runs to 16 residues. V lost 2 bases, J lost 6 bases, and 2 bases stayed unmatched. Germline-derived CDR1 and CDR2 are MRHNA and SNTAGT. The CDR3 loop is CASSDGTSGGADTQYF. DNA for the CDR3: TGTGCCAGCAGTGACGGGACTAGCGGGGGGGCCGATACGCAGTATTTT.

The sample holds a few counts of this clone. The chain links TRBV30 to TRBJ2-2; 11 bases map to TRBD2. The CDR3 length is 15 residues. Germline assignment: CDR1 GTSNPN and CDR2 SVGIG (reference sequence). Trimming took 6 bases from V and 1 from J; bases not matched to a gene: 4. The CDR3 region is CACNGLAGNTGELFF. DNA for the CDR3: TGTGCCTGTAATGGACTAGCGGGGAACACCGGGGAGCTGTTTTTT.

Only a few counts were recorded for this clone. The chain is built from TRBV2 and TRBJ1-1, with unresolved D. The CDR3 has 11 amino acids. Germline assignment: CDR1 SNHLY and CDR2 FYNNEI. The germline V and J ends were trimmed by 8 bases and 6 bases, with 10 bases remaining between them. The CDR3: CASGLFSEAFF. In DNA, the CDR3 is TGTGCCAGCGGCCTGTTTTCTGAAGCTTTCTTT.

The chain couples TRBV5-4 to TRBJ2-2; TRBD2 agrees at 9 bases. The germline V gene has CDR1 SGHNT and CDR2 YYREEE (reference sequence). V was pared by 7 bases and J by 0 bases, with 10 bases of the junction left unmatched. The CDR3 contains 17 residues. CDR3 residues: CASRGGGAPANTGELFF. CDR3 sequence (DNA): TGTGCCAGCCGCGGCGGGGGGGCGCCCGCGAACACCGGGGAGCTGTTTTTT.

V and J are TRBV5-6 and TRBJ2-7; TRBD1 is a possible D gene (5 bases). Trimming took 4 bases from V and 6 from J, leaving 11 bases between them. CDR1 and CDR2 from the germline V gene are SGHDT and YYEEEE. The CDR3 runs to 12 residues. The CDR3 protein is CASSPRVGEQYV. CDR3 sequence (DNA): TGTGCCAGCAGCCCCAGGGTCGGCGAGCAGTACGTC.

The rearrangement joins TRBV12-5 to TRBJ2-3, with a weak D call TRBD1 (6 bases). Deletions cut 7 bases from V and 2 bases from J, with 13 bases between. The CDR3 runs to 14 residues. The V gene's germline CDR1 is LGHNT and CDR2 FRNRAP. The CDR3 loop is CASAHRDDTDTQYF. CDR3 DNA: TGTGCTAGTGCTCACAGGGATGACACAGATACGCAGTATTTT.